Reported below is one T cell receptor beta chain. This clone turned up a few times. What this receptor recognizes is not known. No base quality values were provided; no much bigger clone lies one nucleotide off. The data belong to a study of blood T cell repertoires in COVID-19 (dated by TCRdb to between 2020 and 2021). Regarding the complete study: The collaborator samples originated in the United States, Italy and Spain and spanned the acute and convalescent phases of COVID-19. A de-identified subject ID, COVID-19 status, age in years and sex were almost always included in the sample metadata. Samples were obtained from the ongoing ImmuneRACE study (first 160 participants) and from over 1,000 subjects provided by 6 global collaborators. Deeply sampled blood TCRbeta repertoires from subjects exposed to, actively infected with, or recovered from COVID-19 were included in the dataset. The material from the prospective study consisted of cDNA or gDNA derived from T cells, B-cell-depleted T cells, or PBMCs. Where HLA class I and class II types were available, the types were taken from metadata supplied by the sample provider, not from assay-based typing. The repertoires were released in a freely available public database intended as a resource for research on the immune response to SARS-CoV-2.

Summary of the overall study and its limitations: How much clinical and demographic metadata was included differed by source and by participant, and the metadata was provided uncurated.

CDR1 and CDR2 (LNHDA, SQIVND) derive from the germline V gene (reference sequence). Reading from cysteine to phenylalanine, the CDR3 counts 15 amino acids. Only CDR3 DNA remains: 45 bases, in frame from the first base. V is reduced by 6 bases and J by 4 bases, leaving a spacing of 19 bases between them. TCRbeta CDR3 regions were amplified from genomic DNA by means of the immunoSEQ Assay, a bias-controlled multiplex PCR. Turning to the authors' computational methods: The number of nucleated cells in each sample was estimated from the amplification of reference gene primers within the assay. To quantify the absolute abundance of each unique TCRbeta CDR3 rearrangement, sequence reads were collapsed and filtered. For each sample, productive Simpson clonality was calculated as the square root of Simpson's diversity index across productive rearrangements. TCRdb carries this immuneACCESS record with in-frame sequences only. Its versions omit some clonotypes, under half of them owing to an unresolved V gene in the studies checked, with the rest unexplained. V, J and clone size are taken as reported in that table, and D and trimming were inferred from the DNA itself. In all, the sample holds tens of thousands of clones, and about four fifths of those were seen once. The top ten clones comprise 25% to 30% of the sample.

Each collaborating institution followed its own protocols to collect whole blood in K2EDTA tubes. Collaborator samples were shipped for TCRbeta analysis as frozen whole blood, isolated PBMCs, or DNA extracted from either sample type. This chain is built from TRBV19 and TRBJ2-7; TRBD1 is a weak D gene call, 5 bases matching. The sequenced sample consisted of peripheral blood. This TCR was recovered from a human donor in a cohort sampled during active COVID-19. The CDR3 protein is CASRIHWGAKYEQYF. The DNA sequence is as follows: TGTGCCAGTAGAATCCACTGGGGCGCGAAATACGAGCAGTACTTC.